This is a list of T cell receptor beta chains from one sample in a study of identical twins. Using its own MiXCR run on the 5' RACE reads, TCRdb lists one record per CDR3 protein. The sample lists about 520,000 distinct CDR3 sequences, around 20% occurring once. These data also formed part of another study, on T cells expressing NK-cell markers.

The material sequenced was CD4+ T cells sorted from blood. The source of these receptors is a woman aged 18-29 years in good health. Both conserved end residues are part of each CDR3. The order of the fields is clone size, V gene, J gene, D gene, CDR3 protein, CDR3 DNA. D genes are given only for firm matches. Expanded clones get a size class; other rows say once, few or many, or leave the size out.

>.|TRBV27|TRBJ2-1|TRBD2
CASSLRGGLSSYNEQFF
TGTGCCAGCAGTTTGCGCGGGGGGCTGAGCTCCTACAATGAGCAGTTCTTC
>many|TRBV10-3|TRBJ1-1|.
CASSRGEEAFF
TGTGCCAGCTCACGAGGAGAGGAAGCTTTCTTT
>.|TRBV5-6|TRBJ2-7|.
CASSLADGPYGEQYF
TGTGCCAGCAGCTTGGCCGATGGACCCTACGGGGAGCAGTACTTC
>.|TRBV20-1|TRBJ2-7|.
CSASPGSLSYEQYF
TGCAGTGCTAGCCCTGGCTCGCTCTCCTACGAGCAGTACTTC
>.|TRBV20-1|TRBJ2-5|.
CSARVQSSPGQTQYF
TGCAGTGCTAGAGTTCAAAGCAGTCCCGGCCAGACCCAGTACTTC
>few|TRBV12-3/TRBV12-4|TRBJ2-1|TRBD2
CASRPSGTYNEQFF
TGTGCCAGCAGACCCAGCGGGACCTACAATGAGCAGTTCTTC
>few|TRBV5-1|TRBJ2-5|.
CASSTTGIINQETQYF
TGCGCCAGCAGCACTACAGGGATAATCAACCAAGAGACCCAGTACTTC
>.|TRBV6-2/TRBV6-3|TRBJ1-2|TRBD1
CASSSGQGDGGYTF
TGTGCCAGCAGTTCAGGACAGGGGGACGGTGGCTACACCTTC
>.|TRBV20-1|TRBJ2-4|.
CSASLEGLEQNIQYF
TGCAGTGCTAGCCTAGAGGGACTGGAACAAAACATTCAGTACTTC
>.|TRBV5-1|TRBJ2-3|.
CASTRGTDTQYF
TGCGCCAGCACCCGTGGGACAGATACGCAGTATTTT
>.|TRBV14|TRBJ2-3|.
CASSPRGIYTDTQYF
TGTGCCAGCAGCCCACGGGGGATTTACACAGATACGCAGTATTTT
>many|TRBV12-3/TRBV12-4|TRBJ2-3|.
CASSWGGDATDTQYF
TGTGCCAGCAGTTGGGGCGGGGACGCCACAGATACGCAGTATTTT
>.|TRBV5-6|TRBJ1-2|.
CASSSDRIYGYTF
TGTGCCAGCAGCTCCGACAGGATCTATGGCTACACCTTC
>few|TRBV20-1|TRBJ1-1|.
CSASQPLVTEAFF
TGCAGTGCTAGTCAACCCCTGGTCACTGAAGCTTTCTTT
>few|TRBV7-8|TRBJ2-5|.
CASSLGVGSETQYF
TGTGCCAGCAGCTTAGGGGTGGGGTCGGAGACCCAGTACTTC
>.|TRBV4-1|TRBJ2-4|.
CASSQYRAGATNIQYF
TGCGCCAGCAGCCAGTACAGGGCCGGAGCAACAAACATTCAGTACTTC
>few|TRBV9|TRBJ1-1|.
CASSVALGVNTEAFF
TGTGCCAGCAGCGTAGCCTTGGGGGTTAACACTGAAGCTTTCTTT
>.|TRBV27|TRBJ2-5|.
CASSLSRVGSETQYF
TGTGCCAGCAGTTTATCGCGGGTGGGATCAGAGACCCAGTACTTC
>few|TRBV10-3|TRBJ2-1|.
CAISQGEYNEQFF
TGTGCCATCAGTCAGGGAGAATACAATGAGCAGTTCTTC
>.|TRBV6-4|TRBJ2-3|TRBD2
CASSDRGAGGDTQYF
TGTGCCAGCAGTGACCGTGGGGCCGGGGGGGATACGCAGTATTTT
>few|TRBV2|TRBJ2-1|.
CASGGGPVEQFF
TGTGCCAGCGGGGGGGGGCCGGTTGAGCAGTTCTTC
>.|TRBV6-2/TRBV6-3|TRBJ1-2|.
CASSSVTFGYTF
TGTGCCAGCAGTTCCGTTACCTTCGGCTACACCTTC
>.|TRBV7-2|TRBJ2-3|TRBD2
CASSLVKAGADTQYF
TGTGCCAGCAGCTTAGTGAAGGCGGGGGCAGATACGCAGTATTTT
>.|TRBV7-2|TRBJ1-2|.
CASRMTGASYGYTF
TGTGCCAGCAGGATGACGGGGGCCTCCTATGGCTACACCTTC
>few|TRBV20-1|TRBJ2-4|.
CSARTVAKNIQYF
TGCAGTGCTAGAACAGTCGCCAAAAACATTCAGTACTTC
>once|TRBV7-3|TRBJ1-6|.
CASSLVGANRSPLHF
TGTGCCAGCAGCTTGGTTGGGGCAAATCGATCACCCCTCCACTTT
>few|TRBV20-1|TRBJ1-1|.
CSVPTIETVKVEAFF
TGCAGTGTCCCGACAATAGAGACAGTTAAGGTAGAAGCTTTCTTT
>few|TRBV6-5|TRBJ2-4|.
CASSYGGAQNIQYF
TGTGCCAGCAGTTACGGGGGGGCCCAAAACATTCAGTACTTC
>.|TRBV27|TRBJ2-5|TRBD1
CASSMHRGETQYF
TGTGCCAGCAGTATGCACAGGGGGGAGACCCAGTACTTC
>few|TRBV6-2/TRBV6-3|TRBJ2-7|.
CASSSPSGGVYEQYF
TGTGCCAGCAGTTCCCCCAGCGGAGGTGTCTACGAGCAGTACTTC
>few|TRBV3-1|TRBJ1-2|.
CASSQGGTLSHGYTF
TGTGCCAGCAGCCAAGGAGGGACCCTAAGCCACGGCTACACCTTC
>.|TRBV7-2|TRBJ2-6|.
CASSSKGEGSGANVLTF
TGTGCCAGCAGCTCCAAAGGGGAAGGGTCTGGGGCCAACGTCCTGACTTTC
>few|TRBV7-9|TRBJ1-2|TRBD1
CASSSRFGQGDGYTF
TGTGCCAGCAGCTCCAGATTTGGACAGGGGGACGGCTACACCTTC
>.|TRBV29-1|TRBJ2-1|TRBD1
CSVGTGGQFF
TGCAGCGTTGGGACAGGGGGCCAGTTCTTC
>many|TRBV29-1|TRBJ2-7|TRBD2
CSVGLATYEQYF
TGCAGCGTGGGACTAGCGACCTACGAGCAGTACTTC
>few|TRBV30|TRBJ1-5|.
CAWSQGNQPQHF
TGTGCCTGGAGTCAGGGTAATCAGCCCCAGCATTTT
>.|TRBV28|TRBJ2-1|TRBD2
CASSPGGRNEQFF
TGTGCCAGCTCGCCGGGAGGGAGAAATGAGCAGTTCTTC
>.|TRBV12-5|TRBJ2-3|.
CASGPDTPLGVTQYF
TGTGCTAGTGGCCCCGACACGCCCCTGGGGGTTACGCAGTATTTT
>.|TRBV7-9|TRBJ2-5|TRBD2
CASSPPGGGGKETQYF
TGTGCCAGCAGCCCCCCGGGAGGCGGGGGGAAGGAGACCCAGTACTTC
>.|TRBV6-5|TRBJ2-7|.
CASSYSLKGGEQYF
TGTGCCAGCAGTTACTCCCTAAAAGGGGGCGAGCAGTACTTC
>few|TRBV27|TRBJ1-5|TRBD1
CASRPTGGNQPQHF
TGTGCCAGCAGACCGACAGGGGGCAATCAGCCCCAGCATTTT
>.|TRBV20-1|TRBJ2-4|.
CSASSERRQNIQYF
TGCAGTGCTAGTTCTGAGCGGAGACAAAACATTCAGTACTTC
>.|TRBV29-1|TRBJ2-1|TRBD2
CSVDSSGGVSYNEQFF
TGCAGCGTTGATTCGAGCGGGGGAGTCTCCTACAATGAGCAGTTCTTC
>many|TRBV3-1|TRBJ2-1|.
CASSQDHSRNEQFF
TGTGCCAGCAGCCAAGATCATAGCCGCAATGAGCAGTTCTTC
>few|TRBV21-1|TRBJ2-7|.
CASSKKVRITSKVEQYF
TGTGCCAGCAGCAAAAAAGTGAGAATAACCTCCAAAGTAGAGCAGTACTTC
>.|TRBV12-3/TRBV12-4|TRBJ2-5|.
CASSLAVEGLETQHF
TGTGCCAGCAGTTTAGCGGTGGAGGGCCTAGAGACCCAGCACTTC
>few|TRBV10-3|TRBJ2-5|TRBD2
CAIRATSGAAQETQYF
TGTGCCATCAGGGCCACTAGCGGGGCCGCCCAAGAGACCCAGTACTTC
>few|TRBV5-1|TRBJ2-6|TRBD1
CASSFGTGTMGANVLTF
TGCGCCAGCAGCTTCGGGACAGGGACCATGGGGGCCAACGTCCTGACTTTC
>.|TRBV5-1|TRBJ2-2|.
CASSGSLGNTGELFF
TGCGCCAGCAGCGGGAGCCTGGGGAACACCGGGGAGCTGTTTTTT